Here is one T cell receptor beta chain with its context. In the authors' workflow: Estimates of nucleated cell counts were drawn from the amplification of reference gene primers. Generated by immunoSEQ multiplex PCR, the TCRdb table keeps only in-frame clones and is missing some. The D gene and trimming were derived from the DNA, and the V and J assignments and clone size from that table. Of approximately 200,000 clones in the sample, about 82% were seen once. The data were taken from a study of blood T cell repertoires in COVID-19. Across the study: The study drew acute and convalescent COVID-19 samples from the United States, Italy and Spain. T cells, B-cell-depleted T cells, or PBMCs provided the cDNA or gDNA that served as material.

This CDR3 is built from 13 residues. Germline V gene data show CDR1 as SGHTA and CDR2 as FQGTGA. V was shortened by 5 bases and J by 7 bases, with 14 bases between the two germline ends. Sequencing used peripheral blood. This sequence was found in a woman in her 30s with acute or convalescent COVID-19. The J gene is TRBJ2-5, the V gene TRBV7-3; perhaps TRBD2 as D (5 bases). CDR3 protein: CASSARQLGTQYF. CDR3 in DNA: TGTGCCAGCAGCGCCCGACAACTAGGGACCCAGTACTTC.